This is a list of T cell receptor beta chains from one sample in a study of control samples from healthy donors and cancer patients. Libraries were prepared by immunoSEQ multiplex PCR; TCRdb keeps only in-frame clonotypes and omits some of them. This sample contains fewer than 250,000 clones. Sequencing used blood. These receptors came from a woman younger than 45 in good health. Both conserved end residues are part of each CDR3. Each record gives: J gene, D gene, V gene, CDR3 protein, CDR3 DNA. D genes are given only for firm matches.

TRBJ2-5	.	TRBV7-2	CASSPRGGETQYF	TGTGCCAGCAGCCCTCGAGGGGGAGAGACCCAGTACTTC
TRBJ2-5	.	TRBV6-2/TRBV6-3	CASSRTPRTEKQETQYF	TGTGCCAGCAGCCGAACCCCTAGGACGGAAAAGCAAGAGACCCAGTACTTC
TRBJ2-3	.	TRBV6-2/TRBV6-3	CASSYGGESTDTQYF	TGTGCCAGCAGTTACGGCGGGGAAAGCACAGATACGCAGTATTTT
TRBJ1-5	.	TRBV6-2/TRBV6-3	CASSYVAGYSNQPQHF	TGTGCCAGCAGTTACGTGGCAGGATATAGCAATCAGCCCCAGCATTTT
TRBJ2-1	TRBD1	TRBV27	CASSRQGYNEQFF	TGTGCCAGCAGCCGACAGGGCTACAATGAGCAGTTCTTC
TRBJ2-3	.	TRBV28	CASSLWLNGADTDTQYF	TGTGCCAGCAGTTTATGGCTTAATGGGGCGGACACAGATACGCAGTATTTT
TRBJ2-3	.	TRBV7-3	CASSQTGTPDTQYF	TGTGCCAGCAGCCAAACAGGGACCCCAGATACGCAGTATTTT
TRBJ2-3	.	TRBV11-2	CASSPGTGRVDTQYF	TGTGCCAGCAGTCCGGGGACGGGACGGGTAGATACGCAGTATTTT
TRBJ1-5	.	TRBV6-4	CASSESSNQPQHF	TGTGCCAGCAGTGAATCTAGCAATCAGCCCCAGCATTTT
TRBJ1-5	.	TRBV7-9	CASSQGAGSNQPQHF	TGTGCCAGCAGTCAAGGGGCGGGTAGCAATCAGCCCCAGCATTTT
TRBJ2-5	.	TRBV6-6	CASSLIPSSPETQYF	TGTGCCAGCAGTCTTATTCCTAGTTCCCCAGAGACCCAGTACTTC
TRBJ1-6	.	TRBV4-1	CASSQEVTTTNSPLHF	TGCGCCAGCAGCCAAGAGGTCACAACGACGAATTCACCCCTCCACTTT
TRBJ2-5	TRBD2	TRBV11-2	CASSPRLAGGGETQYF	TGTGCCAGCAGCCCCAGACTAGCGGGGGGGGGAGAGACCCAGTACTTC
TRBJ2-7	TRBD1	TRBV3-1/TRBV3-2	CASSPRDRDSYEQYF	TGTGCCAGTTCCCCAAGGGACAGGGACTCCTACGAGCAGTACTTC
TRBJ2-7	TRBD1	TRBV15	CATSRDSGQASEQYF	TGTGCCACCAGCAGAGATTCCGGACAGGCTAGTGAGCAGTACTTC
TRBJ1-4	.	TRBV6-5	CASRDRRLEKLFF	TGTGCCAGCAGAGACAGGCGGCTTGAAAAACTGTTTTTT
TRBJ1-2	TRBD1	TRBV5-1	CASSSIPGQGVDGYTF	TGCGCCAGCAGCTCAATTCCGGGACAGGGGGTTGATGGCTACACCTTC
TRBJ1-3	.	TRBV6-5	CASSYSTASSGNTIYF	TGTGCCAGCAGTTACTCGACAGCGAGCTCTGGAAACACCATATATTTT
TRBJ1-6	.	TRBV4-1	CASRSWQDLVPHF	TGCGCCAGCCGCTCCTGGCAGGATCTAGTCCCCCACTTT
TRBJ2-1	TRBD2	TRBV4-1	CASSQVGGYNEQFF	TGCGCCAGCAGCCAAGTGGGGGGGTACAATGAGCAGTTCTTC
TRBJ2-5	.	TRBV5-1	CASSSLGQGRGETQYF	TGCGCCAGCAGCTCCCTAGGGCAGGGTAGAGGGGAGACCCAGTACTTC
TRBJ1-6	.	TRBV3-1/TRBV3-2	CASSQQGLNSPLHF	TGTGCCAGCAGCCAACAGGGACTTAATTCACCCCTCCACTTT
TRBJ2-3	.	TRBV3-1/TRBV3-2	CASSQGPTSTDTQYF	TGTGCCAGCAGCCAAGGACCAACAAGCACAGATACGCAGTATTTT
TRBJ1-1	.	TRBV20-1	CSAPRGPQAFF	TGCAGTGCCCCAAGGGGACCTCAAGCTTTCTTT
TRBJ1-6	TRBD1	TRBV27	CASMGFDRGPGSPLHF	TGTGCCAGCATGGGTTTTGACAGGGGCCCAGGTTCACCCCTCCACTTT
TRBJ2-4	.	TRBV7-2	CASKGQGLSKNIQYF	TGTGCCAGCAAGGGCCAGGGGCTATCCAAAAACATTCAGTACTTC
TRBJ1-1	.	TRBV30	CAWSVQGEAFF	TGTGCCTGGAGTGTCCAGGGTGAAGCTTTCTTT
TRBJ2-7	.	TRBV28	CASSLKWGPYEQYF	TGTGCCAGCAGTTTAAAGTGGGGACCCTACGAGCAGTACTTC
TRBJ2-1	TRBD2	TRBV11-2	CASSFSGGNEQFF	TGTGCCAGCAGCTTTTCGGGGGGGAATGAGCAGTTCTTC
TRBJ2-1	.	TRBV5-1	CASSRGPDSYNEQFF	TGCGCCAGCAGCAGGGGACCCGACTCCTACAATGAGCAGTTCTTC
TRBJ1-2	.	TRBV19	CASSRAGSNGYTF	TGTGCCAGTAGCCGTGCAGGGTCGAATGGCTACACCTTC
TRBJ1-5	.	TRBV7-2	CASSLQGDQPQHF	TGTGCCAGCAGCTTACAGGGAGATCAGCCCCAGCATTTT
TRBJ1-2	.	TRBV12-3/TRBV12-4	CASSLIRHGYTF	TGTGCCAGCAGTTTAATTCGGCATGGCTACACCTTC
TRBJ2-3	.	TRBV28	CASSFSLSTDTQYF	TGTGCCAGCAGTTTTAGCCTTAGCACAGATACGCAGTATTTT
TRBJ1-2	.	TRBV19	CASSLWEKSGYTF	TGTGCCAGTAGTCTGTGGGAAAAGTCTGGCTACACCTTC
TRBJ1-6	.	TRBV12-3/TRBV12-4	CASSGPYSPLHF	TGTGCCAGCAGTGGCCCTTATTCACCCCTCCACTTT
TRBJ2-7	.	TRBV28	CASSFPYYEQYF	TGTGCCAGCAGTTTTCCCTACTACGAGCAGTACTTC
TRBJ1-2	.	TRBV5-1	CASSSKGPSRYTF	TGCGCCAGCAGCTCGAAGGGACCATCCCGCTACACCTTC
TRBJ1-6	.	TRBV12-3/TRBV12-4	CASSLENSPLHF	TGTGCCAGCAGTTTGGAAAATTCACCCCTCCACTTT
TRBJ1-1	.	TRBV10-1	CASSEGMNTEAFF	TGCGCCAGCAGTGAAGGGATGAACACTGAAGCTTTCTTT
TRBJ2-7	.	TRBV5-6	CASSFANSYEQYF	TGTGCCAGCAGCTTCGCTAACTCCTACGAGCAGTACTTC
TRBJ2-1	TRBD1	TRBV28	CASSIRDSYNEQFF	TGTGCCAGCAGTATAAGGGACAGCTACAATGAGCAGTTCTTC
TRBJ1-2	TRBD1	TRBV7-9	CASSRTGTGDGYTF	TGTGCCAGCAGCCGAACTGGGACAGGGGACGGCTACACCTTC
TRBJ1-2	.	TRBV6-6	CASGRVGDGYTF	TGTGCCAGCGGCCGGGTGGGGGATGGCTACACCTTC
TRBJ2-5	TRBD1	TRBV5-1	CASSLRGQGFGETQYF	TGCGCCAGCAGCTTGCGTGGACAGGGGTTCGGAGAGACCCAGTACTTC
TRBJ1-5	.	TRBV18	CASSPLGSLTGNQPQHF	TGTGCCAGCTCACCCCTCGGCTCCCTCACAGGGAATCAGCCCCAGCATTTT
TRBJ1-1	.	TRBV27	CASSSGTEAFF	TGTGCCAGCAGTTCTGGGACTGAAGCTTTCTTT
TRBJ1-5	.	TRBV7-2	CASSLQRGGNQPQHF	TGTGCCAGCAGCCTCCAAAGGGGCGGCAATCAGCCCCAGCATTTT
TRBJ1-4	.	TRBV4-1	CASSQVGETNEKLFF	TGCGCCAGCAGCCAAGTTGGGGAAACTAATGAAAAACTGTTTTTT
TRBJ2-3	.	TRBV5-6	CASSLVDTQYF	TGTGCCAGCAGCTTGGTGGATACGCAGTATTTT
TRBJ1-1	.	TRBV10-3	CAITRGENTEAFF	TGTGCCATCACTAGAGGGGAAAACACTGAAGCTTTCTTT
TRBJ2-1	TRBD2	TRBV5-1	CASSQYTIAGGKYNEQFF	TGCGCCAGCAGCCAATACACTATAGCGGGGGGGAAATACAATGAGCAGTTCTTC
TRBJ1-6	.	TRBV2	CASSGLLPANSPLHF	TGTGCCAGCAGTGGATTGCTGCCAGCCAATTCACCCCTCCACTTT
TRBJ1-3	.	TRBV7-9	CASTSRGTGSLSGNTIYF	TGTGCCAGCACCTCAAGGGGAACAGGAAGCCTCTCTGGAAACACCATATATTTT
TRBJ1-2	.	TRBV28	CASSSSDQPNYGYTF	TGTGCCAGCAGTTCTTCCGACCAACCTAACTATGGCTACACCTTC
TRBJ2-7	TRBD1	TRBV7-9	CASSLGDSSYEQYF	TGTGCCAGCAGCCTAGGGGACAGTTCCTACGAGCAGTACTTC
TRBJ2-3	.	TRBV5-1	CASSLGHKGTDTQYF	TGCGCCAGCAGCTTGGGGCACAAGGGCACAGATACGCAGTATTTT
TRBJ2-7	TRBD1	TRBV11-2	CASSFQGDRFFYEQYF	TGTGCCAGCAGCTTCCAGGGGGACCGATTTTTCTACGAGCAGTACTTC
TRBJ1-5	.	TRBV7-9	CASSFRGSNQPQHF	TGTGCCAGCAGCTTCAGGGGAAGCAATCAGCCCCAGCATTTT